This entry is about one TCR beta chain. This clone was counted at least ten times. This receptor's antigen is unknown. No much larger clone is present one base from it, and per-base qualities are unavailable. In the prospective study, participants were about 18 to 95 years old, resided in under 30 geographic areas of the United States, and were enrolled through a virtual design. In the prospective study, participants were assigned to cohorts based on the clinical history participants reported in a screening survey and a study questionnaire. ImmuneRACE Cohort 3 recovered participants were defined by two consecutive negative NP/OP PCR tests, healthcare professional clearance, or symptom resolution. In the prospective study, mobile phlebotomists collected whole blood, serum and a nasopharyngeal or oropharyngeal swab from each participant. Over a roughly 2-month period, participants in the prospective study had the option of providing additional blood draws and questionnaires. Before DNA extraction, prospective study blood samples were shipped either frozen or at room temperature.

The CDR3, from cysteine to phenylalanine, totals 15 residues. The sequence is cut down to CDR3 DNA, 45 bases in frame from base 1. Germline trimming amounts to 4 bases on V and 9 bases on J, with 5 as the count of junction bases outside the gene matches. CDR1 and CDR2 (MGHRA, YSYEKL) derive from the germline V gene. The immunoSEQ Assay, a bias-controlled multiplex PCR, was used to amplify TCRbeta CDR3 regions from genomic DNA. The original pipeline was this. The number of nucleated cells in each sample was estimated from the amplification of reference gene primers within the assay. To quantify the absolute abundance of each unique TCRbeta CDR3 rearrangement, sequence reads were collapsed and filtered. For each sample, productive Simpson clonality was calculated as the square root of Simpson's diversity index across productive rearrangements. Entries here come from immuneACCESS through TCRdb and include only in-frame sequences with V and J called. Some clones fail to appear in such tables; in the studies checked, an unresolved V gene covers under half of the shortfall, and the cause of the remainder is unknown. From that table come the V and J calls and clone size; the DNA was used to work out D and trimming. This sample holds a few hundred thousand clones; about 85% were observed only once. The top ten clones comprise over 15% of the sample.

The sample comes from a study of blood T cell repertoires in COVID-19 (dated by TCRdb to the early 2020s). Concerning the study at large: Samples covering the acute and convalescent phases of COVID-19 were provided by collaborators in the United States, Italy and Spain. The repertoires were released in a freely available public database intended as a resource for research on the immune response to SARS-CoV-2. Where available, HLA class I and class II types were taken from metadata supplied by the sample provider and were not determined by assay-based typing. Samples came from the ongoing ImmuneRACE study (first 160 participants) plus 1,254 subjects from 6 global collaborators. Sample metadata almost always included a de-identified subject ID, COVID-19 status, age in years and sex. The prospective study material was composed of cDNA or gDNA derived from T cells, B-cell-depleted T cells, or PBMCs. The dataset comprised deeply sampled blood TCRbeta repertoires from subjects exposed to, actively infected with, or recovered from COVID-19.

The study at large found these results: The quantity of clinical and demographic metadata differed by source and by participant and was supplied without curation.

The sample consisted of PBMCs or T cells enriched from blood (not recorded which). The sequence was obtained from a man aged 40-49 years who had recovered from COVID-19. This sequence uses TRBV4-1 and TRBJ2-2; the central 13 bases match TRBD2. This receptor carries the CDR3 CASSPGTSGTWELFF. The DNA sequence reads TGCGCCAGCAGCCCAGGGACTAGCGGGACTTGGGAGCTGTTTTTT.